This TCR beta chain was recorded in a study of blood T cells in healthy people across ages. Study-level points and caveats: It was not possible, with unsorted PBMCs, to conclusively compare naive and antigen-experienced cells. When set beside aged donors, long-lived donors presented more naive CD4+ cells and higher diversity.

A J-beta primer mix and a sample-barcoded 5' primer were used in a second PCR of roughly 7 to 12 cycles. Each cDNA was tagged by a template-switch adaptor containing 12 random nucleotides. MiXCR was run by TCRdb on the 5' RACE reads, yielding one entry per CDR3 protein. In the table there are around 990,000 distinct CDR3 sequences, about two fifths of which are singletons. Germline CDR1 reads SNHLY; CDR2 reads FYNNEI. The CDR3 totals 14 residues. V lost 5 bases and J lost 2, with 12 bases in between. Whenever a sample was processed, at least 7 million PBMCs were isolated. Of note for this clonotype: The antigen is unknown.

The TCR comes from a man between 18 and 29 years old in good health. Material for sequencing was blood. The chain combines TRBV2 with TRBJ1-2; no definite D call. The CDR3, as DNA: TGTGCCAGCAGTTTGCTCCCATGGAACTATGGCTACACCTTC. This gives the protein CASSLLPWNYGYTF.